The rows below give T cell receptor beta chains drawn from one sample of a study of cytomegalovirus exposure and HLA in healthy donors. TCRdb keeps only in-frame clones here, not all; method: immunoSEQ multiplex PCR. The sample has under 200,000 clones; approximately 80% are singletons. Sequences were obtained from PBMCs. The receptors stem from a woman aged 18-29 years in good health and CMV-seronegative. Both conserved end residues are part of each CDR3. The order of the fields is J gene, V gene, D gene, clone size, CDR3 DNA, CDR3 protein. D genes are given only for firm matches. The size entry is marked missing in some rows and otherwise reads once, few, many or a size class.

j_gene: TRBJ2-7; v_gene: TRBV4-1; d_gene: TRBD1; abundance: once; CDR3nt: TGCGCCAGCAGCCCGGGACAGGGAGGCTCCTACGAGCAGTACTTC; CDR3aa: CASSPGQGGSYEQYF
j_gene: TRBJ2-1; v_gene: TRBV25-1; d_gene: TRBD1; abundance: NA; CDR3nt: TGTGCCAGCAGTGAATCTGGCGTGGACAGGGCACATGAGCAGTTCTTC; CDR3aa: CASSESGVDRAHEQFF
j_gene: TRBJ1-2; v_gene: TRBV5-1; d_gene: TRBD1; abundance: NA; CDR3nt: TGCGCCAGCAGCTGGACAGGGGGCCCAACTAACTATGGCTACACCTTC; CDR3aa: CASSWTGGPTNYGYTF
j_gene: TRBJ2-3; v_gene: TRBV7-2; d_gene: TRBD2; abundance: NA; CDR3nt: TGTGCCAGCAGCCGGGGGGGGTACACAGATACGCAGTATTTT; CDR3aa: CASSRGGYTDTQYF
j_gene: TRBJ2-1; v_gene: TRBV7-9; d_gene: TRBD1; abundance: NA; CDR3nt: TGTGCCAGCAGCAACGGGACAGGGTCCCACAATGAGCAGTTCTTC; CDR3aa: CASSNGTGSHNEQFF
j_gene: TRBJ1-1; v_gene: TRBV29-1; d_gene: NA; abundance: NA; CDR3nt: TGCAGCGTTCTCGGGACAAGGAACGGCCCCACTGAAGCTTTCTTT; CDR3aa: CSVLGTRNGPTEAFF
j_gene: TRBJ2-1; v_gene: TRBV5-4; d_gene: NA; abundance: NA; CDR3nt: TGTGCCAGCAGCCAAAACAGGGTAAACTCCTACAATGAGCAGTTCTTC; CDR3aa: CASSQNRVNSYNEQFF
j_gene: TRBJ1-2; v_gene: TRBV4-3; d_gene: TRBD1; abundance: few; CDR3nt: TGCGCCAGCAGCCAGTCTGCGGGGACAGGGGATACTAACTATGGCTACACCTTC; CDR3aa: CASSQSAGTGDTNYGYTF
j_gene: TRBJ2-1; v_gene: TRBV19; d_gene: TRBD1; abundance: NA; CDR3nt: TGTGCCAGTAGTATGGGACAGGGATACAATGAGCAGTTCTTC; CDR3aa: CASSMGQGYNEQFF
j_gene: TRBJ1-2; v_gene: TRBV7-2; d_gene: NA; abundance: once; CDR3nt: TGTGCCAGCAGCTTAGCGGAAGGAGTTCCGAACTATGGCTACACCTTC; CDR3aa: CASSLAEGVPNYGYTF
j_gene: TRBJ1-2; v_gene: TRBV28; d_gene: NA; abundance: few; CDR3nt: TGTGCCAGCAGCCCACAGGGTAACTATGGCTACACCTTC; CDR3aa: CASSPQGNYGYTF
j_gene: TRBJ2-6; v_gene: TRBV7-9; d_gene: TRBD1; abundance: few; CDR3nt: TGTGCCAGCAGCCCCCCGGGACAGGCCCTCTCTGGGGCCAACGTCCTGACTTTC; CDR3aa: CASSPPGQALSGANVLTF
j_gene: TRBJ2-7; v_gene: TRBV29-1; d_gene: TRBD1; abundance: NA; CDR3nt: TGCAGCGTAAGGGACAGCGAGACCTACGAGCAGTACTTC; CDR3aa: CSVRDSETYEQYF
j_gene: TRBJ1-2; v_gene: TRBV25-1; d_gene: NA; abundance: NA; CDR3nt: TGTGCCAGCAGTGTTGACTACGGGTATGGCTACACCTTC; CDR3aa: CASSVDYGYGYTF
j_gene: TRBJ2-1; v_gene: TRBV4-3; d_gene: TRBD1; abundance: NA; CDR3nt: TGCGCCAGCAGCCCCGGACAGGGTTTCGAGAATGAGCAGTTCTTC; CDR3aa: CASSPGQGFENEQFF
j_gene: TRBJ2-3; v_gene: TRBV5-1; d_gene: TRBD2; abundance: NA; CDR3nt: TGCGCCAGCCAACTAGCGGGCCCAGATACGCAGTATTTT; CDR3aa: CASQLAGPDTQYF
j_gene: TRBJ2-5; v_gene: TRBV9; d_gene: NA; abundance: NA; CDR3nt: TGTGCCAGCAGTTGCGTCAGGGTTGAGACCCAGTACTTC; CDR3aa: CASSCVRVETQYF
j_gene: TRBJ1-5; v_gene: TRBV10-3; d_gene: NA; abundance: NA; CDR3nt: TGTGCCATCAGTGAGGAGGCGAGCAATCAGCCCCAGCATTTT; CDR3aa: CAISEEASNQPQHF
j_gene: TRBJ2-2; v_gene: TRBV9; d_gene: NA; abundance: NA; CDR3nt: TGTGCCAGCAGCGGGGGAGGGACACCTGATACCGGGGAGCTGTTTTTT; CDR3aa: CASSGGGTPDTGELFF
j_gene: TRBJ2-4; v_gene: TRBV6-6; d_gene: TRBD1; abundance: few; CDR3nt: TGTGCCAGCAGTGGGGGACAGTCCCTAGCCAAAAACATTCAGTACTTC; CDR3aa: CASSGGQSLAKNIQYF
j_gene: TRBJ1-4; v_gene: TRBV6-1; d_gene: TRBD1; abundance: NA; CDR3nt: TGTGCCAGCAAACAGGGGGCGGGAAAGGAAAAACTGTTTTTT; CDR3aa: CASKQGAGKEKLFF
j_gene: TRBJ2-1; v_gene: TRBV7-9; d_gene: TRBD2; abundance: once; CDR3nt: TGTGCCAGCAGCGATAAACAGGGACTAGCGGGGACCGGGGGGTATGAGCAGTTCTTC; CDR3aa: CASSDKQGLAGTGGYEQFF
j_gene: TRBJ1-4; v_gene: TRBV27; d_gene: NA; abundance: NA; CDR3nt: TGTGCCAGCAGTTTATGGAGGGGTTGTACTAATGAAAAACTGTTTTTT; CDR3aa: CASSLWRGCTNEKLFF
j_gene: TRBJ2-3; v_gene: TRBV10-3; d_gene: TRBD1; abundance: NA; CDR3nt: TGTGCCATCAGTGAAAGGGGGCGCGAAAATACGCAGTATTTT; CDR3aa: CAISERGRENTQYF
j_gene: TRBJ1-5; v_gene: TRBV19; d_gene: NA; abundance: NA; CDR3nt: TGTGCCAGACCCCAGCCCCAGGGCAGCAATCAGCCCCAGCATTTT; CDR3aa: CARPQPQGSNQPQHF
j_gene: TRBJ2-3; v_gene: TRBV30; d_gene: NA; abundance: once; CDR3nt: TGTGCCTGGAGTCCCCCCTTAGATACGCAGTATTTT; CDR3aa: CAWSPPLDTQYF
j_gene: TRBJ2-3; v_gene: TRBV7-9; d_gene: NA; abundance: once; CDR3nt: TGTTCCAGCAGTTCCCCCTCGGGGAGAGGGTCAGATACGCAGTATTTT; CDR3aa: CSSSSPSGRGSDTQYF
j_gene: TRBJ2-3; v_gene: TRBV7-8; d_gene: NA; abundance: NA; CDR3nt: TGTGCCAGCAGCTTAGAGTTTCGGGGAAATATACGTGCAGATACGCAGTATTTT; CDR3aa: CASSLEFRGNIRADTQYF
j_gene: TRBJ2-7; v_gene: TRBV7-2; d_gene: TRBD2; abundance: NA; CDR3nt: TGTGCCAGCAGCTTACTCCCACCAGCGGGAGGGTCCTACGAGCAGTACTTC; CDR3aa: CASSLLPPAGGSYEQYF
j_gene: TRBJ2-5; v_gene: TRBV10-1; d_gene: TRBD2; abundance: few; CDR3nt: TGCGCCAGCAGTGTAGCGGGAGGGCCGGAGGGGACCCAGTACTTC; CDR3aa: CASSVAGGPEGTQYF
j_gene: TRBJ1-1; v_gene: TRBV30; d_gene: NA; abundance: few; CDR3nt: TGTGCCTGGACCAGACTCGAGGTAGCTTTCTTT; CDR3aa: CAWTRLEVAFF
j_gene: TRBJ2-1; v_gene: TRBV13; d_gene: TRBD2; abundance: NA; CDR3nt: TGTGCCAGCAGCTTAGGACTAGCGGGAGGGGGTTCCTACAATGAGCAGTTCTTC; CDR3aa: CASSLGLAGGGSYNEQFF
j_gene: TRBJ1-2; v_gene: TRBV4-3; d_gene: NA; abundance: few; CDR3nt: TGCGCCAGCAGCCCTACACAGGAGCCGCATGGCTACACCTTC; CDR3aa: CASSPTQEPHGYTF
j_gene: TRBJ2-1; v_gene: TRBV7-9; d_gene: TRBD2; abundance: NA; CDR3nt: TGTGCCAGCAGCCTTCTAGCGGGATCGTACAATGAGCAGTTCTTC; CDR3aa: CASSLLAGSYNEQFF
j_gene: TRBJ2-3; v_gene: TRBV11-3; d_gene: NA; abundance: NA; CDR3nt: TGTGCCAGCAGCTTAGGGGAGCTGGGCACAGATACGCAGTATTTT; CDR3aa: CASSLGELGTDTQYF
j_gene: TRBJ1-5; v_gene: TRBV5-5; d_gene: NA; abundance: few; CDR3nt: TGTGCCAGCAGCCAATCGGAGTCTCTCGCCCAGCCCCAGCATTTT; CDR3aa: CASSQSESLAQPQHF
j_gene: TRBJ1-2; v_gene: TRBV2; d_gene: NA; abundance: NA; CDR3nt: TGTGCCAGCAGTTTAAACTATGGCTACACCTTC; CDR3aa: CASSLNYGYTF
j_gene: TRBJ2-2; v_gene: TRBV19; d_gene: TRBD1; abundance: NA; CDR3nt: TGTGCCAGTAGTACGAGTACCCTGAGGGACAGAACCGGGGAGCTGTTTTTT; CDR3aa: CASSTSTLRDRTGELFF
j_gene: TRBJ1-4; v_gene: TRBV28; d_gene: TRBD1; abundance: NA; CDR3nt: TGTGCCAGCGGCGCAGGGGGCCGGGATGAAAAACTGTTTTTT; CDR3aa: CASGAGGRDEKLFF
j_gene: TRBJ2-7; v_gene: TRBV7-6; d_gene: TRBD1; abundance: NA; CDR3nt: TGTGCCAGCAGCCACGACCCGGGACAGGCCTACGAGCAGTACTTC; CDR3aa: CASSHDPGQAYEQYF
j_gene: TRBJ2-7; v_gene: TRBV5-1; d_gene: NA; abundance: NA; CDR3nt: TGCGCCAGCAGCTCCGTGGGGGCCTCCTACGAGCAGTACTTC; CDR3aa: CASSSVGASYEQYF
j_gene: TRBJ2-2; v_gene: TRBV18; d_gene: TRBD1; abundance: NA; CDR3nt: TGTGCCAGCTCACCACCACGTGTACAGGGGATAGGCGGCTTAAGCAACACCGGGGAGCTGTTTTTT; CDR3aa: CASSPPRVQGIGGLSNTGELFF
j_gene: TRBJ2-2; v_gene: TRBV5-1; d_gene: NA; abundance: NA; CDR3nt: TGCGCCAGCAGCTTGGAGGGACACAGCACCGGGGAGCTGTTTTTT; CDR3aa: CASSLEGHSTGELFF